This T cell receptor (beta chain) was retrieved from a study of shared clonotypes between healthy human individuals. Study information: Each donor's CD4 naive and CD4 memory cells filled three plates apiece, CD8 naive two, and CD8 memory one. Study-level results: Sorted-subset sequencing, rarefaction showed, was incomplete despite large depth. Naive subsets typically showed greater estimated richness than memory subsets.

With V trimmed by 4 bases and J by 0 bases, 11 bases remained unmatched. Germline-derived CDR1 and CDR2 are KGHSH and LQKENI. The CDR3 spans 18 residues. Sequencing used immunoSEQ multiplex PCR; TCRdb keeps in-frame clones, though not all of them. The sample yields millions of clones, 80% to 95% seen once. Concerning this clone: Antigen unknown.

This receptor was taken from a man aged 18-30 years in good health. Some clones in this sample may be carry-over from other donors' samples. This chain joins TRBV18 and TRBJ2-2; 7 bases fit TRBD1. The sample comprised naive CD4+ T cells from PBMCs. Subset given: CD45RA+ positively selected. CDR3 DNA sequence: TGTGCCAGCTCACGACCAGAGGGGGCCTGGTCGAACACCGGGGAGCTGTTTTTT. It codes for CASSRPEGAWSNTGELFF. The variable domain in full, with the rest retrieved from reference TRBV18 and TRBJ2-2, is NAGVMQNPRHLVRRRGQEARLRCSPMKGHSHVYWYRQLPEEGLKFMVYLQKENIIDESGMPKERFSAEFPKEGPSILRIQQVVRGDSAAYFCASSRPEGAWSNTGELFFGEGSRLTVL.